This T cell receptor (beta chain) was profiled in a study of resident and recirculating memory T cells in vitiligo. About the study: Genomic DNA was extracted from whole homogenized samples, with no cell sorting.

Study-level points and caveats: No single dominant TCR clone appeared; lesion clonality varied.

Trimming took 6 bases from V and 2 from J, leaving 17 bases between them. CDR1 is MNHEY and CDR2 is SMNVEV in the germline V gene (reference sequence). The CDR3 has 15 residues. Regarding this clone: Its antigen is still unknown.

The data were produced by immunoSEQ multiplex PCR, yet TCRdb's version contains in-frame clones alone and is incomplete. The data show tens of thousands of clones, approximately 90% seen once. Confetti depigmentation, marking active vitiligo, was absent in these patients. Sequencing used blood. This chain links TRBV27 with TRBJ2-7, with no clear D. The receptor was derived from a male donor with vitiligo. In DNA form, the CDR3 reads TGTGCCAGCAGCAGAAAACCCCCCCTGACCTACGAGCAGTACTTC. It is translated as CASSRKPPLTYEQYF.